This TCR beta chain was identified in a study of T cells after yellow fever vaccination. TCRdb reanalysed the 5' RACE reads using MiXCR and keeps one entry per CDR3 protein. The data show over 300,000 distinct CDR3 sequences, roughly 6.8% seen once. Regarding the study as a whole: A minor fraction of clonotypes spanned both CD4 and CD8 compartments. Primary-vaccination clones mostly resurfaced post-booster (about 95% CD4, roughly 90% CD8).

The V and J ends lost 6 bases and 0 bases respectively, with 11 bases between them. Germline CDR1 and CDR2: ENHRY and SYGVKD. The length of the CDR3 is 14 residues. Remarks on this clonotype: Its antigen is as yet unknown.

The TCR originated in a man between 18 and 35 years old who received the YFV17D yellow fever vaccine. The sample in question was PBMCs, obtained roughly 45 days after the first yellow fever vaccination. V and J are TRBV10-3 and TRBJ1-2; perhaps TRBD1 as D (5 bases). The CDR3 region has the DNA TGTGCCATCAGGGTCGGGACGGCTAACTATGGCTACACCTTC. Translated, it gives CAIRVGTANYGYTF.